What follows are 26 T cell receptor beta chains derived from one specimen sequenced in a study of early T cells in non-severe SARS-CoV-2 infection. TCRdb fed the 5' RACE reads into MiXCR, producing one record per CDR3 protein. Among about 64,000 distinct CDR3 sequences listed, around 11% were seen once. This specimen was whole blood, taken at baseline. The receptors here all came from an adult who was a healthcare worker with PCR-confirmed SARS-CoV-2 infection or an uninfected control (not recorded which).

This clonotype was recorded at least ten times. This sequence joins TRBV20-1 and TRBJ2-2; the match to TRBD1 covers 8 bases. Germline CDR1 reads DFQATT; CDR2 reads SNEGSKA (reference sequence). This CDR3 is built from 14 residues. V was pared by 3 bases and J by 7 bases, with 7 bases of the junction left unmatched. CDR3 amino acids: CSARRQGADGELFF. The DNA for the CDR3 is TGCAGTGCTAGGCGGCAGGGGGCCGACGGGGAGCTGTTTTTT.

V usage is TRBV6-1 and J usage is TRBJ2-4, with 10 bases identical to TRBD1. Germline V gene data show CDR1 as MNHNS and CDR2 as SASEGT. This CDR3 has 14 residues. The V gene end was trimmed by 6 bases and the J gene end by 8 bases; junction bases not matched to a gene: 7. CDR3 loop: CASRGQGTKYIQYF. The CDR3 DNA follows: TGTGCCAGCAGGGGACAGGGGACGAAATACATTCAGTACTTC.

This clonotype came up a few times. CDR3 DNA sequence: TGTGCCAGCAGCTTGGTCCGAGGGAGCATATGGGAGCAGTACTTC. It translates to CASSLVRGSIWEQYF. The chain couples TRBV7-9 to TRBJ2-7; D is possibly TRBD2 (5 bases). The CDR3 length is 15 residues. The ends were cut back, 3 bases at V and 7 bases at J, with 19 bases in the middle. Germline CDR1 SEHNR, CDR2 FQNEAQ (reference sequence).

This clonotype was counted only a few times. The V gene is TRBV20-1, the J gene TRBJ2-2; TRBD1 agrees at 7 bases. V lost 0 bases, J lost 4 bases, and 8 bases stayed unmatched. CDR3 size: 16 residues. CDR1 is DFQATT, CDR2 SNEGSKA, per germline (reference sequence). DNA for the CDR3: TGCAGTGCTAGAGATCCTACCGGGACAGCCACCGGGGAGCTGTTTTTT. This encodes CSARDPTGTATGELFF.

The chain combines TRBV20-1 with TRBJ2-1; perhaps TRBD2 as D (6 bases). Trimming removed 2 bases at V and 8 bases at J, with 10 bases between. The CDR3 runs 12 residues. Germline CDR1 is DFQATT and CDR2 is SNEGSKA (reference sequence). The DNA for the CDR3 is TGCAGTGCTAGATTCATAGCGGATGAGCAGTTCTTC. Translation gives CSARFIADEQFF.

J is TRBJ1-5 and V is TRBV7-2; 10 bases map to TRBD1. Unmatched junction bases numbered 1, after V lost 6 bases and J lost 2 bases. In germline, CDR1 is SGHTA, CDR2 FQGNSA. This CDR3 has 14 amino acids. The CDR3 reads CASRGTGGNQPQHF. The CDR3, as DNA: TGTGCCAGCAGAGGGACAGGGGGCAATCAGCCCCAGCATTTT.

There are many counts of this clonotype. The rearrangement uses TRBV25-1 and TRBJ1-1, with D unresolved. Germline V gene data show CDR1 as MGHDK and CDR2 as SYGVNS. There are 12 residues in the CDR3. V lost 7 bases, J lost 2 bases, and 8 bases lay in between. CDR3: CASTSYNTEAFF. CDR3 DNA: TGTGCCAGCACTTCGTACAACACTGAAGCTTTCTTT.

This sequence joins TRBV7-2 and TRBJ1-6, with 12 bases aligning to TRBD1. Germline assignment: CDR1 SGHTA and CDR2 FQGNSA. CDR3 length: 17 residues. With 1 base clipped from V and 8 bases from J, the junction kept 6 bases outside the gene matches. The CDR3 loop is CASSLGLGQGAYSPLHF. For the CDR3, the DNA is TGTGCCAGCAGCTTAGGTTTGGGACAGGGGGCTTATTCACCCCTCCACTTT. The variable domain in full, completed from reference TRBV7-2 and TRBJ1-6, reads GAGVSQSPSNKVTEKGKDVELRCDPISGHTALYWYRQSLGQGLEFLIYFQGNSAPDKSGLPSDRFSAERTGGSVSTLTIQRTQQEDSAVYLCASSLGLGQGAYSPLHFGNGTRLTVT.

This clonotype was picked up many times. The gene calls are TRBV7-6 and TRBJ1-1, with a possible D match to TRBD1 (5 bases). CDR1 is SGHVS, CDR2 FNYEAQ, per germline. This CDR3 has 14 amino acids. V was shortened by 5 bases and J by 5 bases, with 15 bases between the two germline ends. CDR3 coding DNA: TGTGCCAGCAGCCCTGTCGGGGGAATGACTGAAGCTTTCTTT. Translating it yields CASSPVGGMTEAFF. Together with reference TRBV7-6 and TRBJ1-1, the CDR3 gives the full variable domain: GAGVSQSPRYKVTKRGQDVALRCDPISGHVSLYWYRQALGQGPEFLTYFNYEAQQDKSGLPNDRFSAERPEGSISTLTIQRTEQRDSAMYRCASSPVGGMTEAFFGQGTRLTVV.

The chain carries TRBV7-2 and TRBJ2-7, with a tentative D call TRBD2 (7 bases). V dropped 7 bases and J dropped 1 base, with 17 bases sitting between them. The V gene's germline CDR1 is SGHTA and CDR2 FQGNSA. The CDR3 length is 15 residues. The CDR3 reads CASTWGGAESYEQYF. CDR3 coding DNA: TGTGCCAGCACCTGGGGGGGCGCCGAATCCTACGAGCAGTACTTC.

CDR3 loop: CASSKQGKKSYEQYF. The CDR3 DNA reads TGTGCCAGCAGCAAACAGGGGAAGAAGTCCTACGAGCAGTACTTC. The V and J genes are TRBV7-9 and TRBJ2-7; 7 bases map to TRBD1. The V gene's germline CDR1 is SEHNR and CDR2 FQNEAQ (reference sequence). The V segment lost 5 bases and the J segment 1 base; nucleotides outside the gene matches: 8. The CDR3 runs 15 residues.

The gene calls are TRBV12-3 or TRBV12-4 and TRBJ1-4, with TRBD1 matching 7 bases. V lost 3 bases to trimming and J lost 14 bases; unmatched junction nucleotides: 3. CDR3 length equals 11 residues. The CDR3 loop reads CASSLGQLLFF. The CDR3 DNA follows: TGTGCCAGCAGTTTGGGACAGCTCCTGTTTTTT.

A few counts support this clonotype. The genes are TRBV7-9 and TRBJ2-1, with 10 bases that match TRBD2. J gave up 6 bases and V 5 bases, and 10 bases lay outside the gene matches. The CDR3 length is 16 residues. The germline V gene has CDR1 SEHNR and CDR2 FQNEAQ (reference sequence). Written as DNA, the CDR3 is TGTGCCAGCAGCCGACGGACTAGCGGACTTAGCAATGAGCAGTTCTTC. Amino acids: CASSRRTSGLSNEQFF.

V and J are TRBV18 and TRBJ1-6; 8 nucleotides agree with TRBD1. Germline V gene sequence: CDR1 KGHSH, CDR2 LQKENI. The J segment lost 7 bases and the V segment lost 3 bases, leaving 2 bases of the junction unmatched. The CDR3 loop spans 14 amino acids. This chain's CDR3 is CASSPGTGNSPLHF. CDR3 bases: TGTGCCAGCTCACCCGGGACAGGCAATTCACCCCTCCACTTT.

This clonotype was seen a few times. The genes are TRBV6-1 and TRBJ1-5, with D hard to call. V was cut by 3 bases and J by 7 bases, with 16 bases left in between. Germline values: CDR1 MNHNS, CDR2 SASEGT. The CDR3 length is 15 residues. The CDR3 spells CASSDSPTPGQPQHF. For the CDR3, the DNA is TGTGCCAGCAGTGATAGCCCCACACCGGGGCAGCCCCAGCATTTT.

This clonotype has just a few counts. The rearrangement uses TRBV11-2 and TRBJ2-7; no clear D gene. The CDR3 covers 15 residues. Germline lookup yields CDR1 SGHAT and CDR2 FQNNGV. V gave up 1 base and J gave up 3 bases, with 13 bases separating them. CDR3 nucleotides: TGTGCCAGCAGCTTAGTTAGGATCAGCGACTACGAGCAGTACTTC. Residues: CASSLVRISDYEQYF.

The table lists this clonotype with a few counts. V and J are TRBV20-1 and TRBJ1-5, with D perhaps TRBD1 (5 bases). The CDR3 consists of 15 residues. Looked up from germline, CDR1 is DFQATT and CDR2 is SNEGSKA (reference sequence). Trimming removed 6 bases at V and 1 base at J, with 16 bases between. CDR3 region: CSAALGGASNQPQHF. The CDR3 DNA reads as TGCAGTGCAGCCTTGGGAGGGGCAAGCAATCAGCCCCAGCATTTT.

The J gene is TRBJ1-6, the V gene TRBV12-3 or TRBV12-4; D remains unclear. The CDR3 sequence is 16 residues long. V gave up 2 bases and J gave up 7 bases, with 15 bases separating them. CDR3 in amino acids: CASSLNGRWLNSPLHF. Here the CDR3 DNA reads TGTGCCAGCAGTTTAAATGGCAGGTGGCTAAATTCACCCCTCCACTTT.

The chain joins TRBV1 to TRBJ2-3; TRBD1, as called in the table, went unchecked against the DNA. TRBV1 is flagged as a pseudogene. CDR3 length: 16 residues. The CDR3 sequence is CTSSHPLDPPTDTQYF. The CDR3 DNA sequence: TGCACCAGCAGCCACCCACTAGATCCCCCCACAGATACGCAGTATTTT.

This clonotype showed up many times. V and J are TRBV9 and TRBJ1-1; 7 nucleotides align to TRBD1. This CDR3 spans 13 amino acids. The junction had 1 base not matched to a gene; V was cut back by 4 bases and J by 1 base. CDR1 is SGDLS, CDR2 YYNGEE, per germline. The CDR3 here is CASSRTGNTEAFF. CDR3 DNA sequence: TGTGCCAGCAGCCGGACAGGGAACACTGAAGCTTTCTTT.

This chain uses TRBV10-3 with TRBJ2-2; D unclear. Germline lookup yields CDR1 ENHRY and CDR2 SYGVKD. The V end was cut by 3 bases, the J end by 2 bases, with 7 bases between. The CDR3 totals 14 residues. The CDR3 region has the DNA TGTGCCATCAGTGATCCCCCTAACACCGGGGAGCTGTTTTTT. As protein: CAISDPPNTGELFF.

This clonotype was seen more than once but under ten times. This chain connects TRBV7-2 to TRBJ1-5, with D perhaps matching TRBD1 (6 bases). Germline CDR1 is SGHTA and CDR2 is FQGNSA. Trimming left V 1 base short and J 5 bases short, with 12 bases between. The CDR3 runs 15 residues. The CDR3 sequence is CASSLDGRGYQPQHF. The CDR3 DNA is TGTGCCAGCAGCTTAGATGGCAGGGGCTATCAGCCCCAGCATTTT.

The chain recombines TRBV11-2 with TRBJ2-1; a possible D gene is TRBD1 (5 bases). The CDR3 is made up of 12 amino acids. CDR1 and CDR2 (germline): SGHAT, FQNNGV. Trimming took off 5 bases at V and 6 bases at J, with 8 bases between the two ends. CDR3 sequence: CASSDQGNEQFF. The CDR3 nucleotides are TGTGCCAGCAGCGATCAGGGCAATGAGCAGTTCTTC.

This clonotype was seen more than once but under ten times. The rearrangement uses TRBV7-6 and TRBJ2-5, with TRBD2 matching over 8 bases. CDR3 size: 16 residues. Germline loops: CDR1 SGHVS, CDR2 FNYEAQ. The J segment lost 2 bases and the V segment lost 3 bases, leaving 8 bases of the junction unmatched. The DNA for the CDR3 is TGTGCCAGCAGCTTTGGGCCGGGCGGGGGGCAAGAGACCCAGTACTTC. Translated, it gives CASSFGPGGGQETQYF. The full variable domain, rest sourced from reference TRBV7-6 and TRBJ2-5, is GAGVSQSPRYKVTKRGQDVALRCDPISGHVSLYWYRQALGQGPEFLTYFNYEAQQDKSGLPNDRFSAERPEGSISTLTIQRTEQRDSAMYRCASSFGPGGGQETQYFGPGTRLLVL.

This clonotype has more than one count but fewer than ten. The chain couples TRBV20-1 to TRBJ2-3; 10 bases line up with TRBD2. The CDR3 spans 14 residues. The V gene's germline CDR1 is DFQATT and CDR2 SNEGSKA (reference sequence). Germline trimming cut 6 bases from V and 4 bases from J; bases unmatched to any gene: 7. CDR3 in amino acids: CSAPQRGGSDTQYF. DNA of the CDR3: TGCAGTGCCCCGCAGCGGGGGGGTTCAGATACGCAGTATTTT.

The V gene is TRBV6-2 or TRBV6-3, the J gene TRBJ2-1; possibly TRBD2 for D (6 bases). V was trimmed by 8 bases and J by 9 bases, leaving 23 bases between them. CDR1 and CDR2 (germline): MNHEY, SVGEGT. The CDR3 consists of 15 residues. CDR3 DNA: TGTGCCAGCGGAATACCTTCGACTAGTAGCAGTGAGCAGTTCTTC. This codes for CASGIPSTSSSEQFF.